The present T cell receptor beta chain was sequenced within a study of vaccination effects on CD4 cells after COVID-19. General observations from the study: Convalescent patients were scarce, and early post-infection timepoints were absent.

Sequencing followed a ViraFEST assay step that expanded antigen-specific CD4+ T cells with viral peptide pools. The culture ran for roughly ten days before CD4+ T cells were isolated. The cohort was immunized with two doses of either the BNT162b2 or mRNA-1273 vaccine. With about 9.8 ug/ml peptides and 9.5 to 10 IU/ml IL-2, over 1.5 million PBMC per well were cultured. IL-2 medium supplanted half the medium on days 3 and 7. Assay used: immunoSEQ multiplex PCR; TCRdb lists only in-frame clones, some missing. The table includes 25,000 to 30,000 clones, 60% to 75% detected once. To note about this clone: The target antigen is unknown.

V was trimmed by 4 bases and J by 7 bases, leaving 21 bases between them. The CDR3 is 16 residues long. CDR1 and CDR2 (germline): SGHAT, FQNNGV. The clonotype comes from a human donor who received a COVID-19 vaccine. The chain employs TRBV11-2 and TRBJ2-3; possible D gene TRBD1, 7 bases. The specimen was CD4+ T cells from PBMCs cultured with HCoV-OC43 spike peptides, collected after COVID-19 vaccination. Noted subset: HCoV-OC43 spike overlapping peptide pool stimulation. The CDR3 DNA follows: TGTGCCAGCAGCTCCTACAGGGGAGGAGGCCTTAATACGCAGTATTTT. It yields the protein CASSSYRGGGLNTQYF.